Reported below is one TCR beta chain. These data are taken from a study of blood T cell repertoires in COVID-19. Study information: The United States, Italy and Spain provided the acute and convalescent COVID-19 samples. T cells, B-cell-depleted T cells, or PBMCs provided the cDNA or gDNA that served as material.

TCRdb's table, derived via immunoSEQ multiplex PCR, lists solely in-frame clones and lacks some. This sample has tens of thousands of clones, with about 88% found just once. The TCR was taken from a human donor with active COVID-19. The donor label of this sample is uncertain. Material for sequencing was peripheral blood.

The CDR3, as DNA: TGTGCCAGCAGCTTACTTGCGGGGGGAATCACAGATACGCAGTATTTT. This sequence encodes CASSLLAGGITDTQYF. V usage is TRBV7-3 and J usage is TRBJ2-3, with 8 bases identical to TRBD2. Germline CDR1 reads SGHTA; CDR2 reads FQGTGA. The V gene end was trimmed by 2 bases and the J gene end by 2 bases; junction bases not matched to a gene: 6. The CDR3 covers 16 residues.